Described below is a single TCR beta chain sequence and its context. PCR amplification relied on 60 Vbeta primers (plus 13 Jbeta primers). Generated by immunoSEQ multiplex PCR, the TCRdb table keeps only in-frame clones and is missing some. The table records about 210,000 clones, 82% of them present only once. The sample belongs to a study of cytomegalovirus exposure and HLA in healthy donors. Study-wide context: Genotyping showed 70% to 90% of fewer than 500 donors falling in the Caucasian-associated ancestry cluster.

The germline V and J ends were trimmed by 6 bases and 3 bases, with 14 bases remaining between them. The CDR3 contains 14 residues. Germline CDR1 reads MNHNS; CDR2 reads SASEGT. Material: PBMCs. This chain links TRBV6-1 with TRBJ2-5, with D perhaps TRBD1 (7 bases). The sequence was collected from a man in his forties in good health and CMV-seropositive. The CDR3, as DNA: TGTGCCAGCAGCCGCGGGACAGCAAAAGAGACCCAGTACTTC. Its translation is CASSRGTAKETQYF.